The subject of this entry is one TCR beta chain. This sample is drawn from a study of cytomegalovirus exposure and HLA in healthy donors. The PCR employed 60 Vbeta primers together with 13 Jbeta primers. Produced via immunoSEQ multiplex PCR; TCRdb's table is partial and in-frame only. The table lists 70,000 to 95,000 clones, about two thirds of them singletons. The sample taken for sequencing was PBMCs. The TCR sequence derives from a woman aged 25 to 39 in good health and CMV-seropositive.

The CDR3 loop is CAISGGAAETQYF. The DNA of the CDR3 is TGTGCCATCAGCGGGGGGGCCGCAGAGACCCAGTACTTC. This chain connects TRBV10-3 to TRBJ2-5; TRBD2 matches at 8 bases. This CDR3 region has 13 residues. Germline V CDR1 and CDR2: ENHRY, SYGVKD. V gave up 6 bases and J gave up 4 bases; unmatched junction bases: 4.